Given below is one T cell receptor (beta chain) in context. This CDR3 region has 13 residues. V was pared by 5 bases and J by 3 bases, with 1 base of the junction left unmatched. The V gene's germline CDR1 is LGHDT and CDR2 YNNKEL (reference sequence). Sequenced by immunoSEQ multiplex PCR; TCRdb stores in-frame clones only, minus some. The sample includes around 110,000 clones, about 89% of them seen just once. This sample was taken from a study of blood T cell repertoires in COVID-19. This clonotype was obtained from a man aged 40-49 years with acute or convalescent COVID-19. Input material: peripheral blood. The chain is built from TRBV3-1 (or the pseudogene TRBV3-2) and TRBJ2-7; TRBD1 agrees at 10 bases. The CDR3 coding sequence is TGTGCCAGCAGCTGGGACAGGGGCTACGAGCAGTACTTC. Translation gives CASSWDRGYEQYF.